Detailed here is one T cell receptor beta chain. The target antigen is unknown. This record belongs to a study of T cell repertoires in ileal Crohn's disease. The V end lost 7 bases, the J end lost 4 bases, and 23 bases lay between the germline ends. The CDR3 contains 16 residues. Germline assignment: CDR1 MGHDK and CDR2 SYGVNS. Study findings and constraints: Every patient over 26.8% clonality showed endoscopic recurrence.

Generated by immunoSEQ multiplex PCR, the TCRdb table keeps only in-frame clones and is missing some. The data contain approximately 8,000 clones, roughly four fifths of them seen just once; the ten biggest clones take up less than 5%. The chain employs TRBV25-1 and TRBJ2-7; D possibly corresponds to TRBD2 (6 bases). The specimen was ileal tissue. The receptor's source is an adult with Crohn's disease. The CDR3 DNA sequence: TGTGCCAGCACATATACGGGAGAGGGTGGTAGGTACGAGCAGTACTTC. Its protein is CASTYTGEGGRYEQYF.